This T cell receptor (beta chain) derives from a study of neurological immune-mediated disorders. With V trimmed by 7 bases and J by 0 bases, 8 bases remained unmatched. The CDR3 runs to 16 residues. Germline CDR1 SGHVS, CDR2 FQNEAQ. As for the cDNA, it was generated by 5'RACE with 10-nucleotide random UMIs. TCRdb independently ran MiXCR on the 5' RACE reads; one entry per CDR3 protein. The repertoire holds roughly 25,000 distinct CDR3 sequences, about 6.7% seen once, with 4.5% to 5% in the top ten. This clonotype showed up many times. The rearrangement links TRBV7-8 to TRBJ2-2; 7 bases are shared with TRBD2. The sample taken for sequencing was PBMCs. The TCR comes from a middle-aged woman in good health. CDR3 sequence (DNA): TGTGCCAGCACCCCCCGAGCGGGGTCGAACACCGGGGAGCTGTTTTTT. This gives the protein CASTPRAGSNTGELFF.